This TCR beta chain is drawn from a study of a mutant IDH1 vaccine in newly diagnosed glioma. Study-level information: Week 35 was assigned to visit V12, and week 47 was assigned to visit V13. Study-wide results and limits: Apparently unrelated to pseudoprogression were changes in the top peripheral T cell clonotypes.

Clones were read by immunoSEQ multiplex PCR, and TCRdb kept only the in-frame ones, dropping some. The sample carries around 32,000 clones, around 80% recorded once. V was cut by 6 bases and J by 1 base, with 18 bases left in between. Germline loops: CDR1 ENHRY, CDR2 SYGVKD. The CDR3 loop spans 16 amino acids. As regards this clone: What it recognizes is unknown.

The time point here: week 35, safety follow-up. Mutant IDH1 20-mer peptide, at 300 ug, made up each vaccine dose, with topical imiquimod. The rearrangement joins TRBV10-3 to TRBJ1-2; D ambiguous. The sample in question was PBMCs, obtained from a glioma patient whose treatment included an IDH1 peptide vaccine. This receptor was identified in a man aged 35 to 55 with glioma. Some clones in this sample may be carry-over from other donors' samples. As DNA, the CDR3 is TGTGCCATCAGGGCTATCGACTCTTCCTTTAACTATGGCTACACCTTC. It specifies CAIRAIDSSFNYGYTF.